The rows below give T cell receptor beta chains drawn from one sample of a study of T cells in Graves' hyperthyroidism and ophthalmopathy. In TCRdb, the multiplex PCR reads were re-called with MiXCR into one record per CDR3 protein. Counted here are over 500,000 distinct CDR3 sequences, roughly 18% occurring once; the ten biggest clones make up around 17%. The sample consisted of blood. These receptors came from a woman between 18 and 29 years old with Graves' ophthalmopathy. The CDR3 runs from the conserved cysteine through the conserved F or W. The D gene is left open where the match is weak. Clone size is stated in some rows and not others, as once, few, many or a class when expanded.

D gene	clone size	V gene	J gene	CDR3 protein	CDR3 DNA
.	many	TRBV28	TRBJ1-2	CASSFRYLVRGYTF	TGTGCCAGCAGTTTTAGATATCTCGTGAGGGGCTACACCTTC
TRBD1	many	TRBV28	TRBJ1-1	CASSFPNRGGTEAFF	TGTGCCAGCAGTTTCCCGAACAGGGGAGGCACTGAAGCTTTCTTT
.	.	TRBV5-1	TRBJ1-4	CASSFEGWATEKLFF	TGCGCCAGCAGCTTCGAGGGATGGGCGACTGAAAAACTGTTTTTT
TRBD1	many	TRBV30	TRBJ2-1	CAWRQGIGNEQFF	TGTGCCTGGAGACAGGGGATTGGCAATGAGCAGTTCTTC
TRBD1	.	TRBV19	TRBJ2-7	CASSINRGSYEQYF	TGTGCCAGTAGTATCAACAGGGGTTCCTACGAGCAGTACTTC
TRBD2	.	TRBV7-2	TRBJ2-1	CASGSSGSSYNEQFF	TGTGCCTCAGGATCCAGCGGGAGCTCCTACAATGAGCAGTTCTTC
TRBD1	many	TRBV30	TRBJ1-4	CAWEGQATNEKLFF	TGTGCCTGGGAGGGACAGGCAACTAATGAAAAACTGTTTTTT
.	.	TRBV12-3/TRBV12-4	TRBJ1-5	CASSNWGQPQHF	TGTGCCAGCAGTAACTGGGGTCAGCCCCAGCATTTT
TRBD2	.	TRBV24-1	TRBJ2-1	CATSESSGKYNEQFF	TGTGCCACCAGTGAATCTAGCGGGAAGTACAATGAGCAGTTCTTC
.	many	TRBV5-1	TRBJ1-2	CASSLTAHNGYTF	TGCGCCAGCAGCTTGACGGCCCATAATGGCTACACCTTC
.	.	TRBV20-1	TRBJ2-5	CSAIRDGEETQYF	TGCAGTGCTATTAGGGACGGGGAAGAGACCCAGTACTTC
.	many	TRBV28	TRBJ1-2	CASSFTGGDGYTF	TGTGCCAGCAGTTTTACGGGGGGCGATGGCTACACCTTC
TRBD2	.	TRBV27	TRBJ2-3	CASNRLAGVDTQYF	TGTGCCAGCAATAGACTAGCGGGAGTAGATACGCAGTATTTT
.	few	TRBV27	TRBJ1-4	CASSLRPAGADATNEKLFF	TGTGCCAGCAGTTTAAGACCCGCAGGGGCCGATGCAACTAATGAAAAACTGTTTTTT
.	many	TRBV27	TRBJ1-1	CASSTHSDLNTEAFF	TGTGCCAGCAGTACCCACAGTGACCTGAACACTGAAGCTTTCTTT
.	few	TRBV5-6	TRBJ2-3	CASSLFLGADTQYF	TGTGCCAGCAGCTTGTTCCTGGGCGCAGATACGCAGTATTTT
.	.	TRBV6-1	TRBJ2-7	CASRLALPYEQYF	TGTGCCAGCAGGCTAGCTCTCCCCTACGAGCAGTACTTC
.	many	TRBV12-3/TRBV12-4	TRBJ2-3	CASTLGVAPGDTQYF	TGTGCCAGCACCCTGGGGGTAGCCCCCGGGGATACGCAGTATTTT
.	.	TRBV12-3/TRBV12-4	TRBJ1-3	CASSLGGYGNTIYF	TGTGCCAGCAGTTTAGGAGGGTACGGAAACACCATATATTTT
.	many	TRBV2	TRBJ2-1	CASSPFIADSYNEQFF	TGTGCCAGCAGTCCTTTCATAGCGGATTCCTACAATGAGCAGTTCTTC
TRBD2	.	TRBV20-1	TRBJ2-7	CSAPSAGAEQYF	TGCAGTGCCCCCTCCGCGGGAGCCGAGCAGTACTTC
.	.	TRBV7-7	TRBJ2-1	CASSLNPIGSYNEQFF	TGTGCTAGCAGCTTAAATCCGATAGGGTCCTACAATGAGCAGTTCTTC
TRBD1	few	TRBV19	TRBJ1-2	CASSSNRGAYGYTF	TGTGCCAGTAGCAGTAACAGGGGTGCCTATGGCTACACCTTC